This T cell receptor (beta chain) is from a study of blood T cells in healthy people across ages. About the study: T cells yielded about one barcoded beta molecule per two cells through template switching.

It was with a sample-barcoded 5' primer and a J-beta primer mix that a second PCR of roughly 6 to 12 cycles was run. TCRdb reprocessed the 5' RACE reads with MiXCR, giving one entry per CDR3 protein. Here the sample spans 700,000 to 950,000 distinct CDR3 sequences, roughly 45% being singletons. This clonotype turned up a few times. The receptor comes from an older woman in good health. The sample consisted of blood.

This CDR3 reads CASSPAGLGTQYF. DNA for the CDR3: TGTGCCAGCAGCCCCGCGGGGCTAGGGACCCAGTACTTC. J is TRBJ2-5 and V is TRBV7-3; a possible D gene is TRBD2 (6 bases). Per germline, CDR1 SGHTA and CDR2 FQGTGA. This CDR3 has 13 amino acids. With 5 bases removed from V and 7 bases from J, the gap between germline ends came to 14 bases.